This TCR beta chain came from a study of blood T cell repertoires in COVID-19. Background on the study: COVID-19 samples from acute and convalescent phases originated in the United States, Italy and Spain. In each case, the material was cDNA or gDNA derived from T cells, B-cell-depleted T cells, or PBMCs.

The CDR3 loop spans 12 amino acids. From germline, CDR1 is SGHTA and CDR2 FQGNSA. Trimming stripped 3 bases from V and 3 bases from J, with 5 bases between. How the authors handled the data: How many nucleated cells were present was estimated from reference gene primer amplification. The method was immunoSEQ multiplex PCR; TCRdb's version includes in-frame clones alone and lacks a portion of them. That table supplies the V and J calls and clone size; D and trimming were determined from the DNA. This sample has more than 35,000 clones, with around 80% found just once. Input material: peripheral blood. The receptor's source is a man between 65 and 85 years old with acute or convalescent COVID-19. This chain uses TRBV7-2 with TRBJ1-1, with no clear D. The CDR3 sequence is CASSFADTEAFF. In DNA, the CDR3 is TGTGCCAGCAGCTTCGCGGACACTGAAGCTTTCTTT.